This TCR beta chain was documented in a study of blood T cell repertoires in COVID-19. At the level of the study: The samples span acute and convalescent COVID-19 from the United States, Italy and Spain. From T cells, B-cell-depleted T cells, or PBMCs came the material, which was cDNA or gDNA.

There are 14 residues in the CDR3. Germline CDR1 is MNHEY and CDR2 is SVGAGI. Losses at the gene ends were 5 bases for V and 5 bases for J; bases not matched to a gene: 6. Original processing notes: Reference gene primer amplification gave estimated nucleated cell counts. The protocol was immunoSEQ multiplex PCR, while the TCRdb copy is restricted to in-frame clones and leaves out a portion. The DNA was the basis for D and trimming; V, J and clone size are from that table. The top ten clones hold approximately 13% of a sample with roughly 200,000 clones, 65% to 80% of them seen once. The receptor was isolated from a man over 45 who had recovered from COVID-19. This chain connects TRBV6-5 to TRBJ2-7; 10 bases match TRBD1. What was sequenced was peripheral blood. The CDR3 DNA reads TGTGCCAGCAGTACGACAGGGGGCGGGCACGAGCAGTACTTC. This gives the protein CASSTTGGGHEQYF.